These 15 T cell receptor beta chains share one sample of origin, sequenced in a study of blood T cells in healthy people across ages. A sample-barcoded 5' primer and a J-beta primer mix were used in a second PCR of roughly 7 to 11 cycles. One entry per CDR3 protein results from TCRdb running MiXCR on the 5' RACE reads. Of approximately 680,000 distinct CDR3 sequences detected, 32% appear once; the ten largest clones hold just over 15%. Specimen: blood. These receptors all come from a woman aged 80 or over in good health.

About this clonotype itself: A single base separates this from a much larger clone, so it may be a read error. J is TRBJ1-2 and V is TRBV12-3 or TRBV12-4; D call uncertain. The CDR3 consists of 15 residues. As DNA, the CDR3 is TGTGCCAGCAGTGTAGCGAGGCGAATTTTCTATGGCTACACCTTC. It translates to CASSVARRIFYGYTF.

This clonotype was recorded many times. The chain carries TRBV7-2 and TRBJ2-5; D is unclear. CDR1 is SGHTA and CDR2 is FQGNSA in the germline V gene. V was pared by 1 base and J by 5 bases, with 14 bases between. The CDR3 runs 15 residues. CDR3 DNA sequence: TGTGCCAGCAGCTTAGGGGTCCCCAAGGGTGAGACCCAGTACTTC. Its protein product is CASSLGVPKGETQYF.

This clonotype was detected ten times or more. V is TRBV2 and J is TRBJ1-1, with TRBD1 matching 12 bases. This CDR3 region has 15 residues. Germline V gives CDR1 SNHLY, CDR2 FYNNEI. J was trimmed by 3 bases and V by 4 bases; bases with no gene match: 3. The CDR3 sequence: CASSGGTGGYTEAFF. Written as DNA, the CDR3 is TGTGCCAGCAGTGGGGGGACAGGGGGCTACACTGAAGCTTTCTTT.

This clonotype was observed a handful of times. V and J are TRBV12-3 or TRBV12-4 and TRBJ1-1; D unresolved. The CDR3 is 13 amino acids. The CDR3 nucleotides are TGTGCTACAAAAAACCTCCAGGACACTGAAGCTTTCTTT. Encoded protein: CATKNLQDTEAFF.

This clonotype was recorded at least ten times. DNA of the CDR3: TGTGCCAGCAGCCTATCACCGCGGGGGGCAGGCCAGCCCCAGCATTTT. It specifies CASSLSPRGAGQPQHF. The V gene is TRBV7-2, the J gene TRBJ1-5; possibly TRBD1 for D (6 bases). The CDR3 loop spans 16 amino acids. The germline V gene has CDR1 SGHTA and CDR2 FQGNSA. V dropped 5 bases and J dropped 7 bases, with 21 bases sitting between them.

A remark on this clonotype: A much larger clone differs from this one at a single base, so this may be a read error. The V and J genes are TRBV12-3 or TRBV12-4 and TRBJ2-5; D tentatively reads TRBD1 or TRBD2 (6 bases each). This CDR3 contains 15 residues. Deletions cut 5 bases from V and 11 bases from J, with 24 bases between. CDR3 loop: CASSTGIVGLNEQYF. CDR3 in DNA: TGTGCCAGCAGTACAGGGATTGTGGGACTGAATGAGCAGTACTTC.

The chain joins TRBV6-2 or TRBV6-3 to TRBJ1-1, with a tentative D call TRBD1 (5 bases). V dropped 1 base and J dropped 1 base, with 7 bases sitting between them. The CDR3 loop spans 14 amino acids. CDR1 is MNHEY, CDR2 SVGEGT, per germline. Here the CDR3 DNA reads TGTGCCAGCAGTTACTGGGGGGAGAACACTGAAGCTTTCTTT. This sequence encodes CASSYWGENTEAFF.

This clonotype was counted ten times or more. The chain has TRBV6-6 and TRBJ1-5; D not resolved. Germline CDR1 reads MNHNY; CDR2 reads SVGAGI (reference sequence). V lost 2 bases and J 3 bases, leaving 11 bases between the germline ends. The CDR3 is 15 amino acids. Here the CDR3 reads CASSYLQQFNQPQHF. The CDR3 DNA sequence: TGTGCCAGCAGTTACCTACAGCAATTCAATCAGCCCCAGCATTTT.

There are a few counts of this clonotype. A much larger clone lies a single base off, so this may be a read error. The J gene is TRBJ1-2, the V gene TRBV5-1; maybe TRBD1 (5 bases). The V and J ends lost 4 bases and 0 bases respectively, with 16 bases between them. This CDR3 contains 16 residues. Looked up from germline, CDR1 is SGHRS and CDR2 is YFSETQ. Here the CDR3 reads CASSPVAGTSNYGYTF. The CDR3 coding sequence is TGCGCCAGCAGCCCCGTTGCGGGGACCTCTAACTATGGCTACACCTTC.

Comments on this clonotype: A read error may produce the germline difference seen at one junction end. The chain recombines TRBV7-9 with TRBJ2-5, with TRBD1 matching over 9 bases. Germline V lookup: CDR1 SEHNR, CDR2 FQNEAQ (reference sequence). The CDR3 has 15 amino acids. DNA of the CDR3: TGTGCTAGCAGCCCCGACAGGGGGTCTAACAATGAGCAGTACTTC. It yields the protein CASSPDRGSNNEQYF.

The rearrangement links TRBV3-1 to TRBJ1-5; no clear D gene. CDR1 is LGHDT and CDR2 is YNNKEL in the germline V gene (reference sequence). The CDR3 covers 16 residues. Trimming stripped 0 bases from V and 2 bases from J, with 11 bases between. The CDR3 sequence: CASSQDPGMGNQPQHF. The CDR3 DNA is TGTGCCAGCAGCCAAGACCCTGGGATGGGCAATCAGCCCCAGCATTTT.

The sample holds many counts of this clonotype. The chain uses TRBV4-2 and TRBJ1-2, with D possibly being TRBD1 (5 bases). CDR1 is LGHNA and CDR2 is YNFKEQ in the germline V gene. The germline V and J ends were trimmed by 4 bases and 1 base, with 13 bases remaining between them. The CDR3 is 15 amino acids. DNA for the CDR3: TGTGCCAGCAGCCCCCGGGGCTCCCTTAACTATGGCTACACCTTC. Encoded protein: CASSPRGSLNYGYTF.

This clonotype was counted a few times. A much larger clone differs by one base, so this may be a read error. This sequence joins TRBV9 and TRBJ2-1; D possibly corresponds to TRBD2 (5 bases). Germline assignment: CDR1 SGDLS and CDR2 YYNGEE. The CDR3 extends over 14 amino acids. The germline V and J ends were trimmed by 0 bases and 9 bases, with 13 bases remaining between them. The CDR3 protein is CASSVGGSGGEQFF. The CDR3 nucleotides read TGTGCCAGCAGCGTAGGAGGGAGCGGAGGTGAGCAGTTCTTC.

This clonotype was seen repeatedly, ten times or more. The rearrangement uses TRBV6-1 and TRBJ1-6; TRBD1 agrees at 12 bases. With 6 bases clipped from V and 1 base from J, the junction kept 7 bases outside the gene matches. CDR1 and CDR2 from the germline V gene are MNHNS and SASEGT. CDR3 length: 18 amino acids. In DNA form, the CDR3 reads TGTGCCAGCAGCTCCGGGACAGGGGGCCAATCCTATAATTCACCCCTCCACTTT. It specifies CASSSGTGGQSYNSPLHF.

This clonotype was seen only a few times. V gene TRBV6-5 combines with J gene TRBJ1-4; D is perhaps TRBD1 (6 bases). V lost 0 bases, J lost 7 bases, and 15 bases lay in between. This CDR3 contains 16 residues. From germline, CDR1 is MNHEY and CDR2 SVGAGI. The CDR3 spells CASSYSAGAIGEKLFF. For the CDR3, the DNA is TGTGCCAGCAGTTACTCGGCGGGGGCAATAGGTGAAAAACTGTTTTTT.